The rows below give T cell receptor beta chains drawn from one sample of a study of shared clonotypes between healthy human individuals. Measured with immunoSEQ multiplex PCR; TCRdb has only the in-frame clones, and not every one. The profile shows 2 million to 2.5 million clones, approximately 93% of them singletons. Sequenced input: naive CD4+ T cells from PBMCs. All receptors derive from a man in his late teens or twenties in good health. Some clones in this sample may be carry-over from other donors' samples. Both conserved end residues are part of each CDR3. A D gene is named only where the DNA matches it firmly. Expanded clones are given a class, and other clones once, few, many or no size at all.

d_gene	v_gene	j_gene	abundance	CDR3nt	CDR3aa
.	TRBV28	TRBJ1-1	.	TGTGCCAGCAGTCTCTGGAACACTGAAGCTTTCTTT	CASSLWNTEAFF
TRBD1	TRBV4-1	TRBJ2-3	.	TGCGCCAGCAGCCTTTATCCAGACAGGGGCACAGATACGCAGTATTTT	CASSLYPDRGTDTQYF
TRBD1	TRBV29-1	TRBJ2-1	.	TGCAGCGGGGGACAGGGGATCCCCAGCGAGCAGTTCTTC	CSGGQGIPSEQFF
.	TRBV9	TRBJ2-1	.	TGTGCCAGCAGCCCGCGGCCCTACAATGAGCAGTTCTTC	CASSPRPYNEQFF
TRBD2	TRBV28	TRBJ2-7	.	TGTGCCAGCAGTTTGGGAGGGATCCCCTACGAGCAGTACTTC	CASSLGGIPYEQYF
TRBD2	TRBV6-5	TRBJ2-7	.	TGTGCCAGCAGGCTAGCGGGAGGGCCAGACGAGCAGTACTTC	CASRLAGGPDEQYF
TRBD2	TRBV7-9	TRBJ2-2	.	TGTGCCAGCAGCTTACGGGGGGTTAGTCCTGCCGGGGAGCTGTTTTTT	CASSLRGVSPAGELFF
.	TRBV5-1	TRBJ2-5	.	TGCGCCAGCAGCTTGGGGAGGGGAGAGACCCAGTACTTC	CASSLGRGETQYF
TRBD2	TRBV7-8	TRBJ2-4	.	TGTGCCAGCAGCTTATTCGCGGGAGTGGTCCCCAAAAACATTCAGTACTTC	CASSLFAGVVPKNIQYF
TRBD2	TRBV25-1	TRBJ2-7	.	TGTGCCAGCAGTGCCTTTAGCGGGAGTCAAGTCGAGCAGTACTTC	CASSAFSGSQVEQYF
.	TRBV28	TRBJ1-5	.	TGTGCCAGCAGCGGGCAGGAGGGGCGGGGAAGCAATCAGCCCCAGCATTTT	CASSGQEGRGSNQPQHF
.	TRBV4-3	TRBJ2-3	.	TGCGCCAGCAGCCAAGCTGGACAGAATACGCAGTATTTT	CASSQAGQNTQYF
.	TRBV18	TRBJ2-2	.	TGTGCCAGCTCCCCCAAGAGGAACACCGGGGAGCTGTTTTTT	CASSPKRNTGELFF
.	TRBV4-1	TRBJ1-2	.	TGCGCCAGCAGCCCGTACGACAAAACCTATGGCTACACCTTC	CASSPYDKTYGYTF
TRBD2	TRBV28	TRBJ2-1	.	TGTGCCAGCAGTTCCTCGGGGGGTAGCGGCAAAAGCTCCTACAATGAGCAGTTCTTC	CASSSSGGSGKSSYNEQFF
TRBD1	TRBV5-1	TRBJ1-1	.	TGCGCCAGCAGCCCAACAGGGGACCCTATGAACACTGAAGCTTTCTTT	CASSPTGDPMNTEAFF
.	TRBV28	TRBJ1-1	.	TGTGCCAGCAGTTTCCCTACCGGCACTGAAGCTTTCTTT	CASSFPTGTEAFF
.	TRBV27	TRBJ1-5	once	TGTGCCAGCAGTCCGGACAGAAATCAGCCCCAGCATTTT	CASSPDRNQPQHF
.	TRBV25-1	TRBJ1-4	.	TGTGCCAGCAGTGAGAGGAGTGCAACTAATGAAAAACTGTTTTTT	CASSERSATNEKLFF
.	TRBV5-3	TRBJ1-1	.	TGTGCCAGAAGCACGTGGAACACTGAAGCTTTCTTT	CARSTWNTEAFF
TRBD1	TRBV7-3	TRBJ2-5	.	TGTGCCAGCAGCTCCCAGGCGTACAGGGGCAGTCGGGAGACCCAGTACTTC	CASSSQAYRGSRETQYF
.	TRBV5-1	TRBJ2-2	.	TGCGCCAGCAGCTTGGGCACCGCGAACACCGGGGAGCTGTTTTTT	CASSLGTANTGELFF
.	TRBV29-1	TRBJ2-2	.	TGCAGCGTTGTAATCTCAGGGAACACCGGGGAGCTGTTTTTT	CSVVISGNTGELFF
.	TRBV6-5	TRBJ2-4	.	TGTGCCAGCAGTTACTCGGGGAGACTAGCCAAAAACATTCAGTACTTC	CASSYSGRLAKNIQYF
TRBD1	TRBV28	TRBJ2-7	.	TGTGCCAGCAGGAGACAGGGGGACTACGAGCAGTACTTC	CASRRQGDYEQYF
TRBD1	TRBV11-2	TRBJ1-5	.	TGTGCCAGCGGGACAGGGGTTCGCCAGCCCCAGCATTTT	CASGTGVRQPQHF
.	TRBV5-1	TRBJ1-4	.	TGCGCCAGCAGCTTGGGGGCGGCCGCAACTAATGAAAAACTGTTTTTT	CASSLGAAATNEKLFF
.	TRBV5-1	TRBJ1-2	.	TGCGCCAGCAGCTTGGGGGGACAAAACTATGGCTACACCTTC	CASSLGGQNYGYTF
TRBD1	TRBV28	TRBJ2-7	.	TGTGCCAGCAGCCCCGCAGGGGGACGCTCCTACGAGCAGTACTTC	CASSPAGGRSYEQYF
.	TRBV5-1	TRBJ1-1	.	TGCGCCAGCAGCCAAGGAGTGGGCACTGAAGCTTTCTTT	CASSQGVGTEAFF
.	TRBV7-3	TRBJ1-2	once	TGTGCCAGCAGCACTGATTCGAGGGGGACAAATGGCTACACCTTC	CASSTDSRGTNGYTF
.	TRBV4-3	TRBJ2-1	once	TGCGCCAGCAGCCAAGGGAGCTACAATGAGCAGTTCTTC	CASSQGSYNEQFF
.	TRBV6-1	TRBJ2-7	.	TGTGCCAGCAGTGACCCGGTGGCCTACGAGCAGTACTTC	CASSDPVAYEQYF
.	TRBV5-1	TRBJ2-1	.	TGCGCCAGCAGCCGAGGGACCCTAGGCGATGAGCAGTTCTTC	CASSRGTLGDEQFF
TRBD2	TRBV28	TRBJ2-7	.	TGTGCCAGCAGTGGGACTAGCGGGAGGGAGGGCTACGAGCAGTACTTC	CASSGTSGREGYEQYF
.	TRBV5-1	TRBJ2-3	.	TGCGCCAGCAGCTTGAAGGGATTACCAGATACGCAGTATTTT	CASSLKGLPDTQYF
TRBD2	TRBV7-7	TRBJ2-1	.	TGTGCCAGCAGCCCAAGAGCTAGCGGGAGTTGGAATGAGCAGTTCTTC	CASSPRASGSWNEQFF
.	TRBV7-2	TRBJ2-7	.	TGTGCCAGCAGCTTCTACTTGGGCGAGCAGTACTTC	CASSFYLGEQYF
.	TRBV7-2	TRBJ2-5	.	TGTGCCAGCAGCTTAGCTGGGGAGACCCAGTACTTC	CASSLAGETQYF
.	TRBV5-4	TRBJ1-4	.	TGTGCCAGCAGCACCAGGGCCTATAATGAAAAACTGTTTTTT	CASSTRAYNEKLFF
TRBD1	TRBV19	TRBJ2-7	.	TGTGCCAGTAGTACCCCGGGACAGCCCTACGAGCAGTACTTC	CASSTPGQPYEQYF
.	TRBV27	TRBJ2-5	.	TGTGCCAGCAGTTCAAGCCCCTGGACCAGAGAAGAGACCCAGTACTTC	CASSSSPWTREETQYF
.	TRBV28	TRBJ2-3	.	TGTGCCAGCAGAACGGAGGGCCGAACAGATACGCAGTATTTT	CASRTEGRTDTQYF
TRBD2	TRBV15	TRBJ2-1	.	TGTGCCACCAGCAGGGACGGGGCGGGAGGGCCCCATGAGCAGTTCTTC	CATSRDGAGGPHEQFF
TRBD1	TRBV29-1	TRBJ1-2	.	TGCAGCGCCGCCAGGGGGGAGAGCTATGGCTACACCTTC	CSAARGESYGYTF
TRBD2	TRBV5-1	TRBJ2-5	once	TGCGCCAGCAGCTCCCCGGGGGGAGAGACCCAGTACTTC	CASSSPGGETQYF
.	TRBV7-2	TRBJ2-3	.	TGTGCCAGCAGCCCTACTACAGATACGCAGTATTTT	CASSPTTDTQYF
.	TRBV9	TRBJ2-1	.	TGTGCCAGCAGCGTCCCCCCCAATGAGCAGTTCTTC	CASSVPPNEQFF
.	TRBV2	TRBJ2-1	.	TGTGCCAGCAGTGAGTCGAGAGCTACAATTGAGCAGTTCTTC	CASSESRATIEQFF
TRBD2	TRBV19	TRBJ2-5	.	TGTGCCAGTAGTAGCCCTACAGCGGGAGTGACGCCCCAGTACTTC	CASSSPTAGVTPQYF
TRBD1	TRBV5-4	TRBJ2-1	.	TGTGCCAGCAGCTTCGTAGCGACCAGGGGGAATGAGCAGTTCTTC	CASSFVATRGNEQFF
.	TRBV7-2	TRBJ1-1	.	TGTGCCAGCAGCTTAGCGGACTGGGGCACGACAGAAGCTTTCTTT	CASSLADWGTTEAFF
TRBD2	TRBV7-3	TRBJ2-5	.	TGTGCCAGCAGCTTAACATCTGCGGGAGGGCCGGGGGAGACCCAGTACTTC	CASSLTSAGGPGETQYF
TRBD1	TRBV5-6	TRBJ1-3	.	TGTGCCAGCAGCCCGCAGGGGGTCCCTAGAAACACCATATATTTT	CASSPQGVPRNTIYF
TRBD2	TRBV15	TRBJ2-1	.	TGTGCCACCAGCGAGACTAGCGGGAGGGCCGGTGAGCAGTTCTTC	CATSETSGRAGEQFF